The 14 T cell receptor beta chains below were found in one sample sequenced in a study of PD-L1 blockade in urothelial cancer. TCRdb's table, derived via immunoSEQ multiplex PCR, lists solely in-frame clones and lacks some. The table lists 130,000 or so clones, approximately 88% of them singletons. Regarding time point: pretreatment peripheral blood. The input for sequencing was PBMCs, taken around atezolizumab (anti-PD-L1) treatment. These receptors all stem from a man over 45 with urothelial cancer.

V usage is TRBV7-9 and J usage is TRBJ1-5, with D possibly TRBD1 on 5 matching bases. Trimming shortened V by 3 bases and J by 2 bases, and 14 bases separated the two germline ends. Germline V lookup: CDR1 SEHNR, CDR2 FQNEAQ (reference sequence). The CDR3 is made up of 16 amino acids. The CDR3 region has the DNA TGTGCCAGCAGCTTGACGAGGGGCGGGGGCAATCAGCCCCAGCATTTT. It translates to CASSLTRGGGNQPQHF.

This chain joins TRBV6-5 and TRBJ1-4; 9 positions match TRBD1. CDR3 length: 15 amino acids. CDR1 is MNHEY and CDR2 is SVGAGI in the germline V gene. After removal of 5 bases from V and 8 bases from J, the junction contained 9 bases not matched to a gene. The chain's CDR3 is CASSLNRGLREKLFF. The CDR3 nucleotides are TGTGCCAGCAGTCTAAACAGGGGGCTCAGGGAAAAACTGTTTTTT.

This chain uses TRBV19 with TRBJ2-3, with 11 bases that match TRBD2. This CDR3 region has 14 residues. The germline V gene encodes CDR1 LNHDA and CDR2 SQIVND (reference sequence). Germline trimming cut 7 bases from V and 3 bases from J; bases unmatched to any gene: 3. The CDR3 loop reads CASNSGRATDTQYF. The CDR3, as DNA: TGTGCCAGTAATAGCGGGAGGGCAACAGATACGCAGTATTTT.

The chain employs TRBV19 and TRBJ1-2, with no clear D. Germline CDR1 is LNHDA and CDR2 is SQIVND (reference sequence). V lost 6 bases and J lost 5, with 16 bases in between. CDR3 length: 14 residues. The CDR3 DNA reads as TGTGCCAGTAGGTTCGTGCAGTCTGTTTATGGCTACACCTTC. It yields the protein CASRFVQSVYGYTF.

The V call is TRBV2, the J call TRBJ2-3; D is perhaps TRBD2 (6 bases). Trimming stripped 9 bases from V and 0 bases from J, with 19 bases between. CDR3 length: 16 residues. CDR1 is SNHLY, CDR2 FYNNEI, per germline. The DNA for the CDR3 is TGTGCCAGGGCCACCCTTAGCGGATCTAGCACAGATACGCAGTATTTT. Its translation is CARATLSGSSTDTQYF.

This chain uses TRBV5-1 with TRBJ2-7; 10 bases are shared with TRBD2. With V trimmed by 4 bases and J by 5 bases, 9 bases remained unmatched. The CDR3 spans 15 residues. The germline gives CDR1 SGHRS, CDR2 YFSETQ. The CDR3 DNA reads TGCGCCAGCAGCCCTTTAGCGGGAGGACGGAACGAGCAGTACTTC. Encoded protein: CASSPLAGGRNEQYF.

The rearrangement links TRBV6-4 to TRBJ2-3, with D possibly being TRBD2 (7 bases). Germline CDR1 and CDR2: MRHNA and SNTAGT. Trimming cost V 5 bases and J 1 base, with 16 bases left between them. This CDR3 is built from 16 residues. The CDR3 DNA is TGTGCCAGCAGTCCGGGGGGCGCGATAGGCACAGATACGCAGTATTTT. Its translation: CASSPGGAIGTDTQYF.

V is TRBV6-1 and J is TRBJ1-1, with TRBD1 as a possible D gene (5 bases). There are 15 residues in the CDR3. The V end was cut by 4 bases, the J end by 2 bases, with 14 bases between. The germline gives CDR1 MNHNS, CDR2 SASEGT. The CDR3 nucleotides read TGTGCCAGCAGTGGGTCTCTAGGGACTAACACTGAAGCTTTCTTT. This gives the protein CASSGSLGTNTEAFF.

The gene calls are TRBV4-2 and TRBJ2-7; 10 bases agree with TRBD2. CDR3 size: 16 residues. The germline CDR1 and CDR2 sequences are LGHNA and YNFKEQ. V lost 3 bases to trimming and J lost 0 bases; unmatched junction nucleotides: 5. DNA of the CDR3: TGTGCCAGCAGCCACTACAGCGGGAGGGCCTCCTACGAGCAGTACTTC. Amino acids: CASSHYSGRASYEQYF.

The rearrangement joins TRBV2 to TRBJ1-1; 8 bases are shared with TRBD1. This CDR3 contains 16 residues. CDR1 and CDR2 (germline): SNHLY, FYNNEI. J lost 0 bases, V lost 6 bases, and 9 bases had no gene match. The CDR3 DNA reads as TGTGCCAGCAGGTCGGGGACAGGAGATTTGAACACTGAAGCTTTCTTT. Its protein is CASRSGTGDLNTEAFF.

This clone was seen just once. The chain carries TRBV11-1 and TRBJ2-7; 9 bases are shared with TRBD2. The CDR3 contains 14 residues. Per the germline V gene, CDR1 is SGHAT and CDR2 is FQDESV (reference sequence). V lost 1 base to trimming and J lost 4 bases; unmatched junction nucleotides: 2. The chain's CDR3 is CASSLVAGEYEQYF. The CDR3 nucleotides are TGTGCCAGCAGCTTAGTAGCGGGAGAATACGAGCAGTACTTC.

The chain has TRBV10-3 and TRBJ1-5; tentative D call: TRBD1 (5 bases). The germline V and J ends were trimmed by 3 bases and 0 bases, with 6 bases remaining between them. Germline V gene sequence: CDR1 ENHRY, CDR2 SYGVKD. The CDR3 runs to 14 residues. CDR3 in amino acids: CAISDRVSNQPQHF. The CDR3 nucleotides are TGTGCCATCAGTGACAGGGTTAGCAATCAGCCCCAGCATTTT.

CDR3: CASSFARNTEAFF. DNA for the CDR3: TGTGCCAGCAGCTTCGCGAGAAACACTGAAGCTTTCTTT. The chain recombines TRBV11-3 with TRBJ1-1; unclear D gene. The CDR3 contains 13 residues. Germline CDR1 SGHNT, CDR2 YENEEA. Between the trimmed V and J ends, which lost 3 bases and 2 bases, there was a span of 7 bases. Complete variable domain (other parts from reference TRBV11-3 and TRBJ1-1): EAGVVQSPRYKIIEKKQPVAFWCNPISGHNTLYWYLQNLGQGPELLIRYENEEAVDDSQLPKDRFSAERLKGVDSTLKIQPAELGDSAVYLCASSFARNTEAFFGQGTRLTVV.

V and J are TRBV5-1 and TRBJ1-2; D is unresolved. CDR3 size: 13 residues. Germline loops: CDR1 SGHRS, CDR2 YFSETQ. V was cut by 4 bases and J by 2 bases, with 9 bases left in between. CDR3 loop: CASSGQMNYGYTF. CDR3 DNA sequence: TGCGCCAGCAGCGGCCAAATGAACTATGGCTACACCTTC.